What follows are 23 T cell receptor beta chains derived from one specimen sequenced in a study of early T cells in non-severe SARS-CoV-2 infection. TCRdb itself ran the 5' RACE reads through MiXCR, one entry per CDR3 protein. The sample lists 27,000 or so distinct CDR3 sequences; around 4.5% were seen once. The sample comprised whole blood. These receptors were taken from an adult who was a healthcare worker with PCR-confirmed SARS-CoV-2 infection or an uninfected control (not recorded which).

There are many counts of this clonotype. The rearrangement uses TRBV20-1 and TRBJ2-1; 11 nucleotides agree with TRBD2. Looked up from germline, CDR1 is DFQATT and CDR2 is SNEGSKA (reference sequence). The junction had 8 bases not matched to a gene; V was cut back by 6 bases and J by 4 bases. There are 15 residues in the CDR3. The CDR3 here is CSAQPGLAVYNEQFF. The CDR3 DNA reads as TGCAGTGCGCAGCCGGGACTAGCGGTATACAATGAGCAGTTCTTC.

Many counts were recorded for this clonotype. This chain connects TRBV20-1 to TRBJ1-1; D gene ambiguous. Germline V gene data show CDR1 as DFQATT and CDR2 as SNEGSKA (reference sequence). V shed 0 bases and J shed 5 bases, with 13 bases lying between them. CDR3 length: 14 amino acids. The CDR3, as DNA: TGCAGTGCTAGAGATCCCTTCGAAAGGACTGAAGCTTTCTTT. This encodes CSARDPFERTEAFF.

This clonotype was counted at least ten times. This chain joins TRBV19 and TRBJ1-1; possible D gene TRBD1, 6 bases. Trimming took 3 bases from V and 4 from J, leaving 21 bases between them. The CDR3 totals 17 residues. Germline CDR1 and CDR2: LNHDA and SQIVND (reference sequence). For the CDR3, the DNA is TGTGCCAGTAGTATCACACCGGGACAAACTCTGATCACTGAAGCTTTCTTT. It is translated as CASSITPGQTLITEAFF.

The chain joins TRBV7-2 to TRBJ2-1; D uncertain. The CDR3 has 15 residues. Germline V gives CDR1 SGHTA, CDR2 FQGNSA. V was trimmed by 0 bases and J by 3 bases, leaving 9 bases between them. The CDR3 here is CASSLAGSNYNEQFF. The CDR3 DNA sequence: TGTGCCAGCAGCTTAGCGGGGTCTAACTACAATGAGCAGTTCTTC. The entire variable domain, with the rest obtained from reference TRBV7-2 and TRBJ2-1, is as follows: GAGVSQSPSNKVTEKGKDVELRCDPISGHTALYWYRQSLGQGLEFLIYFQGNSAPDKSGLPSDRFSAERTGGSVSTLTIQRTQQEDSAVYLCASSLAGSNYNEQFFGPGTRLTVL.

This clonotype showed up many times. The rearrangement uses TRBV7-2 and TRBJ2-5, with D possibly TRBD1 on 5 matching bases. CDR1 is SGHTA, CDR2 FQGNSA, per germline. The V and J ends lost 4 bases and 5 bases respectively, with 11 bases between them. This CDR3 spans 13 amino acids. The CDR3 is CASSSRDGETQYF. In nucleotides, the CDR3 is TGTGCCAGCAGCTCCAGGGATGGGGAGACCCAGTACTTC.

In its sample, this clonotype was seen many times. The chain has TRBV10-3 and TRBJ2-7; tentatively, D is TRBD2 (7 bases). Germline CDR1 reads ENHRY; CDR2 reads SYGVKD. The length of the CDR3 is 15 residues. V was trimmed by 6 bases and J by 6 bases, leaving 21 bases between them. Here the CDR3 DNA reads TGTGCCATCAGCGACCGGGACTCGGGGGGCTCCGAGCAGTACGTC. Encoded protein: CAISDRDSGGSEQYV.

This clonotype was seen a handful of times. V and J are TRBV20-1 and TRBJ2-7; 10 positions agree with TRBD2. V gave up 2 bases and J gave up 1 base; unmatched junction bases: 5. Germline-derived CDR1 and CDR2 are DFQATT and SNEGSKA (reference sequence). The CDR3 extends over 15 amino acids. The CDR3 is CSARPGTSASYEQYF. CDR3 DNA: TGCAGTGCTAGACCCGGGACTAGCGCTTCCTACGAGCAGTACTTC.

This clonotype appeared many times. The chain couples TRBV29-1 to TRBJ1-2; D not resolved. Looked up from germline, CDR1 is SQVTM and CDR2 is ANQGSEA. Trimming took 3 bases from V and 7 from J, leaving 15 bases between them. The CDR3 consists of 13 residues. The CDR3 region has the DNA TGCAGCGTTGAGGGCTCAGGCATGGGTGGCTACACCTTC. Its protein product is CSVEGSGMGGYTF.

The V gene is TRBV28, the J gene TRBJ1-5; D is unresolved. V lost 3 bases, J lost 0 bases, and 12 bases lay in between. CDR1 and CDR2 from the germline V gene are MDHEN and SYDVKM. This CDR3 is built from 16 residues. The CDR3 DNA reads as TGTGCCAGCAGTTTTCTGGTTAGAGATAGCAATCAGCCCCAGCATTTT. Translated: CASSFLVRDSNQPQHF. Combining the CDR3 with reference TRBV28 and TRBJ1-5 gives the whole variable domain DVKVTQSSRYLVKRTGEKVFLECVQDMDHENMFWYRQDPGLGLRLIYFSYDVKMKEKGDIPEGYSVSREKKERFSLILESASTNQTSMYLCASSFLVRDSNQPQHFGDGTRLSIL.

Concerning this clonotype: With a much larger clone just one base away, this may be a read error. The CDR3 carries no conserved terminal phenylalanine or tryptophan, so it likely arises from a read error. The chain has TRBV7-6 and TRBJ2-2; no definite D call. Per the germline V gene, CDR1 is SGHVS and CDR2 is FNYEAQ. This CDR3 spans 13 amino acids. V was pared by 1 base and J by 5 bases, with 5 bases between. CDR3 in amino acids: CASSLGETGELFS. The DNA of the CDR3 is TGTGCCAGCAGCTTAGGAGAGACCGGGGAGCTGTTTTCT.

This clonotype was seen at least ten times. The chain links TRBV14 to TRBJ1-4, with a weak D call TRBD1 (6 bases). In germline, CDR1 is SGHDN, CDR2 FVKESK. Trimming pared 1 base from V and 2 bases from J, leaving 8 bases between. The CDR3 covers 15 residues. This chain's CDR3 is CASSQAGVTNEKLFF. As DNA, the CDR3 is TGTGCCAGCAGCCAAGCAGGGGTGACTAATGAAAAACTGTTTTTT.

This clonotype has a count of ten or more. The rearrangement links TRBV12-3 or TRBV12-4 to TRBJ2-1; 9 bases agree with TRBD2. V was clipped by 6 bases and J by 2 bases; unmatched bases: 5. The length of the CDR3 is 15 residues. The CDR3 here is CASRPSGETYNEQFF. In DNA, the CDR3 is TGTGCCAGCAGGCCTAGCGGGGAGACCTACAATGAGCAGTTCTTC.

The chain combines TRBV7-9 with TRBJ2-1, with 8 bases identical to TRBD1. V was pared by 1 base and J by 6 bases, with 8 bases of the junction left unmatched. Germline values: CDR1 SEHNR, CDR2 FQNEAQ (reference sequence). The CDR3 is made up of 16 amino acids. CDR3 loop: CASSLGAGQVVNEQFF. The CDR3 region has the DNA TGTGCCAGCAGCTTAGGCGCGGGACAGGTGGTCAATGAGCAGTTCTTC.

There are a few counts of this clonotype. The CDR3, as DNA: TGTGCCAGCAGTTATTTGGGGAATGAGCAGTTCTTC. The encoded protein is CASSYLGNEQFF. V usage is TRBV6-5 and J usage is TRBJ2-1; no reliable D call. Germline CDR1 MNHEY, CDR2 SVGAGI. The V end was cut by 3 bases, the J end by 7 bases, with 7 bases between. The CDR3 loop spans 12 amino acids.

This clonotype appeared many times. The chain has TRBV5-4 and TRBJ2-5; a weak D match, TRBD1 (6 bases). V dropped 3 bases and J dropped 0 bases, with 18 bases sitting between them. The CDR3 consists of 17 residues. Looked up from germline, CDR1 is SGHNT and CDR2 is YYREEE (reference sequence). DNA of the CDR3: TGTGCCAGCAGCTCGAAGACACGGACAGACAACCAAGAGACCCAGTACTTC. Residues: CASSSKTRTDNQETQYF.

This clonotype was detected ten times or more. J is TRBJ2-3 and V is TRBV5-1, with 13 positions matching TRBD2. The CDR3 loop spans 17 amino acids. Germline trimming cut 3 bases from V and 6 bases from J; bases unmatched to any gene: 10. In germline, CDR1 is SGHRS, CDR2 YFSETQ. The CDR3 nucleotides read TGCGCCAGCAGCTCCGGACAGAGGACTAGCGGGAGCGATACGCAGTATTTT. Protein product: CASSSGQRTSGSDTQYF.

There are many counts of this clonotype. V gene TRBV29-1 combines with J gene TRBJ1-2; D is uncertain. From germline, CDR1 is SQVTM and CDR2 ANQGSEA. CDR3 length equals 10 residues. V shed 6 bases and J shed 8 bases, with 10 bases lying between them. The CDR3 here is CSVDSQGYTF. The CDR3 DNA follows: TGCAGCGTCGACTCACAGGGCTACACCTTC.

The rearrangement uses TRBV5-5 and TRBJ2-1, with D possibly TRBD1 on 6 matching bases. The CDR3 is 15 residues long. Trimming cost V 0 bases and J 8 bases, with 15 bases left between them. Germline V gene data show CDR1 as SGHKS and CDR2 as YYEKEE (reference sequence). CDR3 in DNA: TGTGCCAGCAGCTTGGCCGGGGACACTTCCCATGAGCAGTTCTTC. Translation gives CASSLAGDTSHEQFF. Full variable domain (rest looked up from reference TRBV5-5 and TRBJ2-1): DAGVTQSPTHLIKTRGQQVTLRCSPISGHKSVSWYQQVLGQGPQFIFQYYEKEERGRGNFPDRFSARQFPNYSSELNVNALLLGDSALYLCASSLAGDTSHEQFFGPGTRLTVL.

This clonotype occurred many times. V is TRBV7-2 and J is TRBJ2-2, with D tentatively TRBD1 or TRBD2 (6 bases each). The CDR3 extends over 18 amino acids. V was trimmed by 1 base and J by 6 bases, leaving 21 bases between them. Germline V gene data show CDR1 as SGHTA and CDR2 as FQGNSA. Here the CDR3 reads CASSLVLPLGGDAGELFF. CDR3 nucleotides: TGTGCCAGCAGCTTAGTCCTCCCCCTCGGGGGCGACGCCGGGGAGCTGTTTTTT.

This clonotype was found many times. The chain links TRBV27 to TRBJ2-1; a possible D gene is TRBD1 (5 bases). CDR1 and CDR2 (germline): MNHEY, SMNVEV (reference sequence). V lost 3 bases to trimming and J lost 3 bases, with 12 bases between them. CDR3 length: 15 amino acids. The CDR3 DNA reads TGTGCCAGCAGTTTCCCCATGGGGCACTACAATGAGCAGTTCTTC. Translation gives CASSFPMGHYNEQFF.

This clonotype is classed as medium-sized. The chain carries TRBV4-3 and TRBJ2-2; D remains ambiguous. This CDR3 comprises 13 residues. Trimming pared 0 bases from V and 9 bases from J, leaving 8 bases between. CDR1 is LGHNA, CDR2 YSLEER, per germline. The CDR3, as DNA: TGCGCCAGCAGCCAAGATAGTGGCCGGGAGCTGTTTTTT. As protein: CASSQDSGRELFF.

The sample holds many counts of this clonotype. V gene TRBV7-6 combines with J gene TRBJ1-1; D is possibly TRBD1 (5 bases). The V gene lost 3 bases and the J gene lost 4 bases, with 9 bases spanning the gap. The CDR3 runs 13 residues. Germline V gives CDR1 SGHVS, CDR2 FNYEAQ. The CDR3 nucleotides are TGTGCCAGCAGCTTGTCCGGGGCCACTGAAGCTTTCTTT. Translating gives CASSLSGATEAFF.

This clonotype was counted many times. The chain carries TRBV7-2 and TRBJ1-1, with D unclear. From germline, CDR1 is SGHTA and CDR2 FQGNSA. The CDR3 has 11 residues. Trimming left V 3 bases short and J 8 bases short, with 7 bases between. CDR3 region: CASSFGREAFF. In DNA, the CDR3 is TGTGCCAGCAGCTTTGGCAGAGAAGCTTTCTTT.